These T cell receptor beta chains were read from a single sample in a study of cytomegalovirus exposure and HLA in healthy donors. Data came from immunoSEQ multiplex PCR; TCRdb stores just in-frame clones and leaves some out. The sample totals about 160,000 clones. Sequenced: PBMCs. Receptors were obtained from a man aged 30-40 years in good health and CMV-seronegative. Each CDR3 is given with its conserved first and last residue. D genes are given only for firm matches.

TRBV2	TRBJ2-1	.	CASPERSSYNEQFF	TGTGCCAGCCCGGAGCGTAGCTCCTACAATGAGCAGTTCTTC
TRBV27	TRBJ2-1	TRBD2	CASSLGGSGIGYNEQFF	TGTGCCAGCAGTTTGGGGGGTAGCGGGATTGGCTACAATGAGCAGTTCTTC
TRBV4-1	TRBJ2-1	.	CASSLKGRGNSYNEQFF	TGCGCCAGCAGCCTCAAAGGGCGGGGCAACTCCTACAATGAGCAGTTCTTC
TRBV19	TRBJ1-4	.	CASSLLQGTSEKLFF	TGTGCCAGTAGTTTATTACAGGGAACCAGTGAAAAACTGTTTTTT
TRBV7-8	TRBJ2-1	.	CASSRVYNEQFF	TGTGCCAGCAGCCGCGTCTACAATGAGCAGTTCTTC
TRBV30	TRBJ1-3	.	CAWSVPGGGNTIYF	TGTGCCTGGAGTGTTCCCGGAGGTGGAAACACCATATATTTT
TRBV20-1	TRBJ2-1	.	CSARGRGEQFF	TGCAGTGCTAGAGGTCGGGGTGAGCAGTTCTTC
TRBV10-3	TRBJ2-1	.	CAISDSRGQFF	TGTGCCATCAGTGACAGCAGGGGGCAGTTCTTC
TRBV4-2	TRBJ1-5	.	CASSQDREGSRGQGQPQHF	TGTGCCAGCAGCCAAGATAGGGAGGGTTCTAGAGGGCAAGGGCAGCCCCAGCATTTT
TRBV21-1	TRBJ1-1	.	CASSKEGGGDTEAFF	TGTGCCAGCAGCAAAGAGGGGGGAGGGGACACTGAAGCTTTCTTT
TRBV6-5	TRBJ2-7	TRBD1	CASSYLRTGDEQYF	TGTGCCAGCAGTTACCTGAGGACAGGGGACGAGCAGTACTTC
TRBV6-1	TRBJ1-5	.	CASSAGTPGNQPQHF	TGTGCCAGCAGTGCCGGGACACCCGGCAATCAGCCCCAGCATTTT
TRBV7-8	TRBJ2-7	TRBD1	CASSPHAPGQALYEQYF	TGTGCCAGCAGCCCACACGCGCCGGGACAGGCCCTCTACGAGCAGTACTTC
TRBV7-7	TRBJ2-1	TRBD1	CASSSGQGSYNEQFF	TGTGCCAGCAGCTCGGGACAGGGGTCCTACAATGAGCAGTTCTTC
TRBV28	TRBJ1-4	.	CASRGAQGTNEKLFF	TGTGCCAGCCGGGGGGCCCAAGGGACTAATGAAAAACTGTTTTTT
TRBV19	TRBJ1-2	.	CASSRKDNYGYTF	TGTGCCAGTAGTAGAAAGGACAACTACGGCTACACCTTC
TRBV2	TRBJ2-7	TRBD2	CASRRGGANYEQYF	TGTGCCAGCAGGCGGGGGGGCGCCAACTACGAGCAGTACTTC
TRBV7-9	TRBJ2-6	.	CASSFGAGANVLTF	TGTGCCAGCAGCTTCGGGGCTGGGGCCAACGTCCTGACTTTC
TRBV7-9	TRBJ2-7	.	CASSSSSATYEQYF	TGTGCCAGCAGCTCATCGAGTGCTACCTACGAGCAGTACTTC
TRBV28	TRBJ2-1	.	CASSFSTGTLLYNEQFF	TGTGCCAGCAGTTTCTCGACCGGGACACTTCTCTACAATGAGCAGTTCTTC
TRBV28	TRBJ1-1	.	CASSLFGGRSTEAFF	TGTGCCAGCAGTTTATTCGGGGGGCGCAGTACTGAAGCTTTCTTT
TRBV25-1	TRBJ1-1	TRBD1	CASSESAGTGGEAFF	TGTGCCAGCAGTGAATCCGCCGGGACAGGGGGGGAAGCTTTCTTT
TRBV5-1	TRBJ1-1	.	CASSLVSETEAFF	TGCGCCAGCAGCTTGGTGTCTGAGACTGAAGCTTTCTTT
TRBV6-4	TRBJ2-5	TRBD1	CASSDSRTGDIGAQYF	TGTGCCAGCAGTGACTCCCGGACAGGGGATATAGGTGCCCAGTACTTC
TRBV6-1	TRBJ2-1	.	CASSGGLSNEQFF	TGTGCCAGCAGTGGGGGACTCTCCAATGAGCAGTTCTTC
TRBV5-5	TRBJ2-7	.	CASLTGSNDEQYF	TGTGCCAGCTTGACAGGATCCAACGACGAGCAGTACTTC
TRBV5-5	TRBJ1-2	.	CASSLSEVNYGYTF	TGTGCCAGCAGCTTGTCCGAGGTGAACTATGGCTACACCTTC
TRBV28	TRBJ2-5	TRBD1	CAGGFAGTGVQETQYF	TGTGCCGGTGGTTTCGCCGGGACAGGGGTCCAAGAGACCCAGTACTTC
TRBV9	TRBJ1-4	TRBD1	CASSEGQGLGNEKLFF	TGTGCCAGCAGCGAGGGACAGGGGTTGGGTAATGAAAAACTGTTTTTT
TRBV18	TRBJ1-2	.	CASSPDSNYGYTF	TGTGCCAGCTCACCAGACAGTAACTATGGCTACACCTTC
TRBV11-2	TRBJ1-3	.	CASSPRRGENTIYF	TGTGCCAGCAGCCCTCGCAGGGGAGAAAACACCATATATTTT
TRBV5-4	TRBJ2-3	TRBD1	CASSRGGSGTDTQYF	TGTGCCAGCAGCCGAGGGGGCTCGGGCACAGATACGCAGTATTTT
TRBV9	TRBJ1-1	TRBD1	CASSAGQGHTEAFF	TGTGCCAGCAGCGCCGGACAGGGGCATACTGAAGCTTTCTTT
TRBV7-8	TRBJ2-7	TRBD1	CASSVRQGYEQYF	TGTGCCAGCAGCGTGCGACAGGGGTACGAGCAGTACTTC
TRBV19	TRBJ1-3	TRBD1	CASSIDATGEPGNTIYF	TGTGCCAGTAGTATAGACGCGACAGGGGAACCTGGAAACACCATATATTTT
TRBV25-1	TRBJ2-7	TRBD1	CASSRTGGFSYEQYF	TGTGCCAGCAGCAGGACAGGGGGATTCTCCTACGAGCAGTACTTC